This T cell receptor beta chain appears in the sequencing data of a study of cytomegalovirus exposure and HLA in healthy donors. J lost 8 bases, V lost 2 bases, and 7 bases had no gene match. The CDR3 runs 13 residues. Looked up from germline, CDR1 is GTSNPN and CDR2 is SVGIG (reference sequence). Study-wide points: With high specificity and sensitivity, the classifier reportedly diagnosed cytomegalovirus status. A later examination showed that TCR association rates differed by HLA locus, with DRB1 most and HLA-C fewest. Presence/absence analyses assumed roughly uniform sequencing depth across donors, which may not hold.

As concerns this clone: Its antigen is not known.

The primer mix had 60 Vbeta and 13 Jbeta primers. Source study methods: A later analysis tallied 87 million or so unique TCR beta chains, roughly 11 million of them shared. Using immunoSEQ multiplex PCR, the repertoire was profiled, and TCRdb retains in-frame clones only, with some absent. D and trimming were read from the DNA, whereas the V and J calls and clone size are those reported in that table. The data contain some 150,000 clones, about 79% of them singletons. The chain uses TRBV30 and TRBJ1-2; 8 bases match TRBD1. The specimen sequenced was PBMCs. The clonotype was recovered from a man between 40 and 49 years old in good health and CMV-seropositive. The CDR3 is CAWSMDRVRGYTF. CDR3 nucleotide sequence: TGTGCCTGGAGTATGGACAGGGTGCGCGGCTACACCTTC.